Below, 32 T cell receptor beta chains from the same sample are listed, as sequenced in a study of blood T cells in healthy people across ages. For the second PCR, which ran for roughly 6 to 11 cycles, a sample-barcoded 5' primer and a J-beta primer mix were used. TCRdb ran MiXCR on the 5' RACE reads and lists one entry per CDR3 protein. The sample holds under 2 million distinct CDR3 sequences, about 35% seen once. Sequencing used blood. These receptor sequences come from a woman in her twenties or thirties in good health.

This clonotype occurred a few times. The chain recombines TRBV5-1 with TRBJ2-3, with TRBD1 matching 8 bases. With V trimmed by 5 bases and J by 1 base, 9 bases remained unmatched. There are 16 residues in the CDR3. Per germline, CDR1 SGHRS and CDR2 YFSETQ. The CDR3: CASRTKTGVGTDTQYF. The CDR3 DNA sequence: TGCGCCAGCAGAACCAAGACAGGGGTTGGCACAGATACGCAGTATTTT.

The genes are TRBV6-6 and TRBJ2-7; D is perhaps TRBD1 or TRBD2 (5 bases each). The CDR3 consists of 17 residues. Per the germline V gene, CDR1 is MNHNY and CDR2 is SVGAGI (reference sequence). The ends were cut back, 0 bases at V and 0 bases at J, with 15 bases in the middle. CDR3 coding DNA: TGTGCCAGCAGTTACTCGATCGGCAGGGAGATCTCCTACGAGCAGTACTTC. It is translated as CASSYSIGREISYEQYF.

This clonotype occurred many times. The J gene is TRBJ2-7, the V gene TRBV20-1; either TRBD1 or TRBD2 may supply D (6 bases each). V dropped 2 bases and J dropped 7 bases, with 15 bases sitting between them. The germline gives CDR1 DFQATT, CDR2 SNEGSKA (reference sequence). The CDR3 is 13 residues long. CDR3 in amino acids: CSARLGGLGEQYF. The CDR3 DNA sequence: TGCAGTGCTAGATTAGGGGGACTCGGGGAGCAGTACTTC.

For the CDR3, the DNA is TGTGCCAGCAGCTTAGCGCAGGGGGCGGAGTACGAGCAGTACTTC. It translates to CASSLAQGAEYEQYF. The chain uses TRBV7-9 and TRBJ2-7; 8 nucleotides match TRBD1. From germline, CDR1 is SEHNR and CDR2 FQNEAQ (reference sequence). The CDR3 consists of 15 residues. Trimming at V came to 0 bases and at J to 4 bases, leaving 5 bases not matched to a gene.

The chain combines TRBV20-1 with TRBJ2-3; D is possibly TRBD1 or TRBD2 (5 bases each). The CDR3 has 13 residues. V gave up 2 bases and J gave up 5 bases, with 11 bases separating them. Germline-derived CDR1 and CDR2 are DFQATT and SNEGSKA (reference sequence). CDR3 coding DNA: TGCAGTGCTAGAATCTCGGGACGAGATACGCAGTATTTT. Protein sequence: CSARISGRDTQYF.

The chain carries TRBV5-1 and TRBJ2-7; 7 bases match TRBD2. CDR1 and CDR2 (germline): SGHRS, YFSETQ. The CDR3 is 16 residues long. Trimming took 0 bases from V and 7 from J; bases not matched to a gene: 13. CDR3 in amino acids: CASSLGRSSGYNEQYF. DNA for the CDR3: TGCGCCAGCAGCTTGGGCCGGTCTAGCGGTTACAATGAGCAGTACTTC.

There are a few counts of this clonotype. This chain joins TRBV20-1 and TRBJ2-5; D remains unclear. The CDR3 runs 11 residues. The germline CDR1 and CDR2 sequences are DFQATT and SNEGSKA (reference sequence). V was pared by 3 bases and J by 4 bases, with 6 bases between. CDR3 in amino acids: CSARGSETQYF. The CDR3 DNA is TGCAGTGCTAGGGGGTCAGAGACCCAGTACTTC.

The J gene is TRBJ2-6, the V gene TRBV4-2; 11 bases line up with TRBD2. CDR1 LGHNA and CDR2 YNFKEQ come from the germline V gene. The CDR3 runs to 18 residues. The junction had 11 bases not matched to a gene; V was cut back by 6 bases and J by 4 bases. CDR3 loop: CASSLGLAGGQGANVLTF. The DNA of the CDR3 is TGTGCCAGCAGTTTGGGATTAGCGGGGGGGCAAGGGGCCAACGTCCTGACTTTC.

This clonotype was observed a few times. In DNA form, the CDR3 reads TGTGCCAGCAGCTTACACGGGGTAGAGACCCAGTACTTC. Amino acid sequence: CASSLHGVETQYF. The V and J genes are TRBV7-3 and TRBJ2-5, with a tentative D call TRBD2 (5 bases). From germline, CDR1 is SGHTA and CDR2 FQGTGA. This CDR3 comprises 13 residues. Trimming shortened V by 2 bases and J by 4 bases, and 8 bases separated the two germline ends.

This clonotype was detected only a few times. The chain carries TRBV2 and TRBJ2-5; 12 bases fit TRBD2. V lost 2 bases, J lost 5 bases, and 9 bases stayed unmatched. Germline V gene sequence: CDR1 SNHLY, CDR2 FYNNEI. CDR3 length: 17 amino acids. Here the CDR3 DNA reads TGTGCCAGCAGTGAACGGACTAGCGGGACCCGGGGGGAGACCCAGTACTTC. Its translation is CASSERTSGTRGETQYF.

The gene calls are TRBV5-1 and TRBJ2-5; D possibly corresponds to TRBD2 (5 bases). Germline V lookup: CDR1 SGHRS, CDR2 YFSETQ. V shed 6 bases and J shed 5 bases, with 17 bases lying between them. This CDR3 comprises 14 residues. The CDR3 nucleotides read TGCGCCAGCAACAAAGAGGGAAATCGGGAGACCCAGTACTTC. It is translated as CASNKEGNRETQYF. Full variable domain (rest looked up from reference TRBV5-1 and TRBJ2-5): KAGVTQTPRYLIKTRGQQVTLSCSPISGHRSVSWYQQTPGQGLQFLFEYFSETQRNKGNFPGRFSGRQFSNSRSEMNVSTLELGDSALYLCASNKEGNRETQYFGPGTRLLVL.

A few counts support this clonotype. The CDR3 spells CASSERYDSTGYTF. The CDR3 coding sequence is TGTGCCAGCAGTGAAAGGTACGATAGTACCGGCTACACCTTC. This chain uses TRBV6-1 with TRBJ1-2; D is unresolved. V lost 2 bases to trimming and J lost 8 bases, with 15 bases between them. The CDR3 spans 14 residues. The germline CDR1 and CDR2 sequences are MNHNS and SASEGT.

For this clonotype: A much larger clonotype is one base distant, so this may be a read error. The rearrangement joins TRBV4-2 to TRBJ2-5; possibly TRBD1 for D (6 bases). The J call is doubtful: the DNA matches TRBJ2-7 better. This CDR3 has 15 residues. The germline V gene has CDR1 LGHNA and CDR2 YNFKEQ. The DNA for the CDR3 is TGTGCCAGCGGCCAAGGGGACATGTCGTCGTACGAGCAGTACTTC. Translating it yields CASGQGDMSSYEQYF.

The chain employs TRBV20-1 and TRBJ2-7; D may be TRBD1 (5 bases). Germline values: CDR1 DFQATT, CDR2 SNEGSKA (reference sequence). There are 15 residues in the CDR3. CDR3 in amino acids: CSAAPMGRSSYEQYF. The CDR3 nucleotides read TGCAGCGCAGCCCCAATGGGGCGTAGCTCCTACGAGCAGTACTTC.

The chain combines TRBV27 with TRBJ2-2; D gene ambiguous. The germline V gene encodes CDR1 MNHEY and CDR2 SMNVEV (reference sequence). The ends were cut back, 7 bases at V and 2 bases at J, with 17 bases in the middle. The CDR3 is made up of 16 amino acids. Here the CDR3 reads CASTQEVYLNTGELFF. Written as DNA, the CDR3 is TGTGCCAGCACCCAAGAGGTCTATCTCAACACCGGGGAGCTGTTTTTT.

The chain employs TRBV20-1 and TRBJ2-5; TRBD2 aligns across 7 bases. Trimming cost V 0 bases and J 5 bases; bases outside gene matches: 9. The CDR3 totals 15 residues. Germline CDR1 is DFQATT and CDR2 is SNEGSKA (reference sequence). The CDR3 DNA follows: TGCAGTGCTAGAGAAGAGCGGGATCGGCGGGAGACCCAGTACTTC. It encodes CSAREERDRRETQYF.

Concerning this clonotype: With a much larger clone just one base away, this may be a read error. This sequence joins TRBV29-1 and TRBJ2-7; 10 bases are shared with TRBD2. Trimming removed 8 bases from V and 2 bases from J; junction bases left unmatched: 6. The CDR3 runs 13 residues. Germline V CDR1 and CDR2: SQVTM, ANQGSEA. The CDR3 region is CSIKLAGTYEQYF. The CDR3 DNA reads as TGCAGCATTAAACTAGCGGGAACCTACGAGCAGTACTTC.

This clonotype was observed a few times. In nucleotides, the CDR3 is TGTGCCTGGAGTGTTGGCTTTTCACACGAGACCCAGTACTTC. Encoded protein: CAWSVGFSHETQYF. The chain combines TRBV30 with TRBJ2-5; D uncertain. CDR1 is GTSNPN and CDR2 is SVGIG in the germline V gene (reference sequence). This CDR3 has 14 amino acids. V lost 0 bases, J lost 5 bases, and 13 bases lay in between.

The rearrangement links TRBV20-1 to TRBJ2-5, with D perhaps TRBD1 (5 bases). Trimming shortened V by 8 bases and J by 1 base, and 11 bases separated the two germline ends. The CDR3 extends over 12 amino acids. Germline V gives CDR1 DFQATT, CDR2 SNEGSKA (reference sequence). The CDR3 coding sequence is TGCAGTAATCAGGGATTCCAAGAGACCCAGTACTTC. Encoded protein: CSNQGFQETQYF.

This chain uses TRBV15 with TRBJ2-7; 11 bases line up with TRBD1. CDR1 is LNHNV, CDR2 YYDKDF, per germline (reference sequence). The V segment lost 0 bases and the J segment 2 bases; nucleotides outside the gene matches: 15. The CDR3 extends over 20 amino acids. In nucleotides, the CDR3 is TGTGCCACCAGCAGAGATAAGGGACAGGGGGTAAAACCTTCAGCCTACGAGCAGTACTTC. This codes for CATSRDKGQGVKPSAYEQYF.

This clonotype came up a few times. V gene TRBV11-2 combines with J gene TRBJ2-1; TRBD2 is a possible D gene (7 bases). Per the germline V gene, CDR1 is SGHAT and CDR2 is FQNNGV. The CDR3 extends over 15 amino acids. The germline V and J ends were trimmed by 6 bases and 10 bases, with 22 bases remaining between them. DNA for the CDR3: TGTGCCAGCAGTTTCGGGGGGCTCCCCGGGGACGAGCAGTTCTTC. This codes for CASSFGGLPGDEQFF.

A few counts support this clonotype. The genes are TRBV3-1 and TRBJ2-1; D is perhaps TRBD2 (5 bases). The CDR3 length is 14 residues. Germline-derived CDR1 and CDR2 are LGHDT and YNNKEL (reference sequence). V was shortened by 4 bases and J by 9 bases, with 16 bases between the two germline ends. The CDR3 sequence is CASSPARAAGEQFF. In nucleotides, the CDR3 is TGTGCCAGCAGCCCGGCGCGGGCTGCAGGTGAGCAGTTCTTC.

This clonotype has just one count. The chain combines TRBV11-2 with TRBJ2-3; 14 positions agree with TRBD2. J was trimmed by 0 bases and V by 4 bases; bases with no gene match: 6. The CDR3 contains 18 residues. Germline loops: CDR1 SGHAT, CDR2 FQNNGV. The CDR3 DNA follows: TGTGCCAGCAGCTCGGGACTAGCGGGAGACCATAGCACAGATACGCAGTATTTT. Amino acids: CASSSGLAGDHSTDTQYF. Filled out from reference TRBV11-2 and TRBJ2-3, the complete variable domain reads EAGVAQSPRYKIIEKRQSVAFWCNPISGHATLYWYQQILGQGPKLLIQFQNNGVVDDSQLPKDRFSAERLKGVDSTLKIQPAKLEDSAVYLCASSSGLAGDHSTDTQYFGPGTRLTVL.

This clonotype was counted only a few times. This chain connects TRBV6-5 to TRBJ2-1; 8 bases agree with TRBD2. Trimming took 5 bases from V and 7 from J; bases not matched to a gene: 7. The germline V gene encodes CDR1 MNHEY and CDR2 SVGAGI. This CDR3 region has 14 residues. The CDR3 is CASSVRGDGNEQFF. DNA of the CDR3: TGTGCCAGCAGTGTGCGGGGGGACGGGAATGAGCAGTTCTTC.

The J gene is TRBJ1-1, the V gene TRBV20-1; no clear D. CDR1 DFQATT and CDR2 SNEGSKA come from the germline V gene (reference sequence). The CDR3 is 13 residues long. The CDR3 reads CGFTKSMNTEAFF. DNA for the CDR3: TGCGGCTTTACAAAGAGCATGAACACTGAAGCTTTCTTT.

The chain couples TRBV6-1 to TRBJ2-5; D is undetermined. Per the germline V gene, CDR1 is MNHNS and CDR2 is SASEGT. The CDR3 runs 15 residues. The V gene lost 4 bases and the J gene lost 1 base, with 13 bases spanning the gap. This chain's CDR3 is CASSGRRSLQETQYF. The CDR3 DNA reads as TGTGCCAGCAGTGGCAGGCGGAGTCTCCAAGAGACCCAGTACTTC.

This rearrangement joins TRBV24-1 to TRBJ2-3, with 9 nucleotides matching TRBD2. The CDR3 is made up of 15 amino acids. Unmatched junction bases numbered 6, after V lost 4 bases and J lost 5 bases. Germline V gives CDR1 KGHDR, CDR2 SFDVKD. The CDR3 DNA is TGTGCCACCAGTGAGTTTGCTAGCGGGAAAGATACGCAGTATTTT. Its protein is CATSEFASGKDTQYF.

This clonotype appeared a few times. The V call is TRBV4-1, the J call TRBJ2-5, with 7 bases that match TRBD2. In germline, CDR1 is MGHRA, CDR2 YSYEKL. After removal of 0 bases from V and 0 bases from J, the junction contained 7 bases not matched to a gene. The CDR3 has 17 residues. The CDR3 sequence: CASSQDWGGRYQETQYF. The CDR3 DNA follows: TGCGCCAGCAGCCAAGATTGGGGGGGGAGATACCAAGAGACCCAGTACTTC.

The chain is built from TRBV20-1 and TRBJ2-4; TRBD2 matches at 11 bases. The germline V gene has CDR1 DFQATT and CDR2 SNEGSKA (reference sequence). This CDR3 is built from 15 residues. V lost 6 bases, J lost 8 bases, and 12 bases stayed unmatched. The CDR3 DNA follows: TGCAGTGCCCTCATCCGACTAGCGGGAAAGGACATTCAGTACTTC. This codes for CSALIRLAGKDIQYF.

This clonotype occurred many times. The gene calls are TRBV6-2 or TRBV6-3 and TRBJ2-7; D is ambiguous. The CDR3 is made up of 14 amino acids. Germline CDR1 is MNHEY and CDR2 is SVGEGT. V was clipped by 6 bases and J by 0 bases, with 12 bases between them. Written as DNA, the CDR3 is TGTGCCAGCAGGAGGACGGCGAGCTCCTACGAGCAGTACTTC. Its translation: CASRRTASSYEQYF.

This rearrangement joins TRBV11-1 to TRBJ2-1; D perhaps matches TRBD1 (5 bases). The CDR3 is 16 residues long. The V end lost 4 bases, the J end lost 1 base, and 14 bases lay between the germline ends. Germline V CDR1 and CDR2: SGHAT, FQDESV (reference sequence). CDR3 in amino acids: CASSSYRSPSYNEQFF. The CDR3 DNA follows: TGTGCCAGCAGCTCATACAGGTCCCCTTCCTACAATGAGCAGTTCTTC.

This chain uses TRBV11-2 with TRBJ2-5; no reliable D call. Between the trimmed V and J ends, which lost 4 bases and 11 bases, there was a span of 20 bases. The CDR3 is 14 residues long. Looked up from germline, CDR1 is SGHAT and CDR2 is FQNNGV. CDR3 loop: CASSSLSAGPGQYF. The CDR3 DNA reads TGTGCCAGCAGCTCCCTTTCCGCCGGTCCTGGTCAGTACTTC.